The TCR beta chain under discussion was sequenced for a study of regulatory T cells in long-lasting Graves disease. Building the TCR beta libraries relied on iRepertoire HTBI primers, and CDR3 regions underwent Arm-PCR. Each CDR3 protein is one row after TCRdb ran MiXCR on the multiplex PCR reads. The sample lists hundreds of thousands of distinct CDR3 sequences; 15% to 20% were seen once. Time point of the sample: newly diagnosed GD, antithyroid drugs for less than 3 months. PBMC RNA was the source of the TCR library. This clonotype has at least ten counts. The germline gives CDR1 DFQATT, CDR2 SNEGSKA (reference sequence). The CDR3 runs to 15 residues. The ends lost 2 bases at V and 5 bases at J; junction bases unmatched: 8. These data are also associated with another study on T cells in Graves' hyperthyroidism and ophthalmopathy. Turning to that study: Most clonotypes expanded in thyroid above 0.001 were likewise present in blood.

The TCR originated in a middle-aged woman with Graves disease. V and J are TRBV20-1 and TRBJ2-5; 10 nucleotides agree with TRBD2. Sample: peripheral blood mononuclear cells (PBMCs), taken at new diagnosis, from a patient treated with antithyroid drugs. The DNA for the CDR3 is TGCAGTGCTAGACTACCGGGACTAGCGCCGGAGACCCAGTACTTC. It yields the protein CSARLPGLAPETQYF.